The following is a T cell receptor beta chain sequence with its context. Its antigen is unknown. This CDR3 region has 12 residues. V was pared by 6 bases and J by 6 bases, with 12 bases between. Germline V lookup: CDR1 MDHEN, CDR2 SYDVKM. These data come from a study of shared clonotypes between healthy human individuals. The team ran DNA from unsorted PBMCs on ten immunoSEQ deep assay plates for sequencing. Sequenced by immunoSEQ multiplex PCR; TCRdb stores in-frame clones only, minus some. Of about half a million clones in the sample, 78% were seen once. General study findings and limits: Donors were few, which limited the genetic and exposure-history diversity represented.

The receptor comes from a woman aged 40-49 years in good health. Some clones in this sample may be carry-over from other donors' samples. The sample consisted of PBMCs. This rearrangement joins TRBV28 to TRBJ2-7; D is ambiguous. CDR3 region: CASSPDPLEQYF. The CDR3 coding sequence is TGTGCCAGCAGCCCAGACCCCCTCGAGCAGTACTTC.